This TCR beta chain was observed in a study of cytomegalovirus exposure and HLA in healthy donors (dated by TCRdb to about 2017). For context, the study as a whole: An earlier analysis of approximately 550 of the donors reported more than 250 Gb of sequence data and 117 million unique TCR beta sequences from about 179 million T cells. About 280 gigabases of sequencing data and around 85 million unique TCR sequences made up an early release that covered several hundred HLA-typed donors. Of the approximately 400 genotyped donors, about 80% fell in the genetic ancestry cluster associated with self-reported Caucasian donors. The study was designed to test whether signatures of past pathogen exposure could be identified by cataloging public T cell receptors. The T cell repertoires of 670 or so subjects were profiled by immunosequencing and related to cytomegalovirus serostatus. Besides the first cohort of approximately 670 subjects, a separate validation cohort made up of over 95 different subjects was used. To predict cytomegalovirus infection status, the study combined high-throughput TCR immunosequencing, statistical association of individual TCRs with disease status, and machine learning. A later analysis re-analyzed previously published TCR beta repertoires from about 730 donors and added high-resolution HLA genotyping to study TCR occurrence patterns. Rather than using new phenotypic data, the later analysis identified candidate immune exposures from TCR beta sequences and from how often those sequences occurred across donors. In an earlier analysis of 587 of the donors, high-throughput TCR beta sequencing was used to judge whether each TCR beta V gene segment behaved as functional or pseudogenic. Donor age, sex, ethnicity and CMV serostatus were compiled together with the repertoire data. In a later genetic analysis, genome-wide SNP genotypes for about 55% of the roughly 700 donors were used, and that subset was treated as a discovery cohort. All discovery cohort repertoires had been generated on a single sequencing platform. Both class I and class II loci were covered by HLA typing, at four-digit resolution. Typing coverage differed by locus: A, B, C, DRB1 and DQB1 were typed in about 629-630 donors, DQA1 in about 550, DPA1 in some 600, and DPB1 in 400 to 490. Roughly 5 DR-DQ haplotypes were treated as single units for association and clustering because of strong linkage in the cohort. Among about 390 genotyped donors of the cohort, an average of approximately 250,000 unique TCR beta nucleotide sequences were sequenced per donor, about a sixth of them non-productive. Study-wide conclusions, independent of this receptor: A later analysis associated 16,951 TCR beta sequences with specific HLA alleles at a false discovery rate of 0.05. Assigning TCR associations to individual alleles was difficult when HLA alleles, especially DR and DQ, strongly co-occurred. A further reported finding was that TCR beta sequences accurately predicted the HLA-A and HLA-B alleles for most subjects in the first cohort. In a later analysis, most CMV-associated TCR beta chains were found to appear HLA-restricted, with HLA associations seemingly driven largely by CMV exposure. In a later genetic analysis, fewer N-insertions in productive TCRs were reported among donors in an Asian-associated ancestry cluster than the roughly 670-donor mean. A cluster of highly shared sequence variants was judged likely to be a technical artifact of the sequencing pipeline. V-gene and J-gene trimming of TCR beta chains was associated with a missense DCLRE1C variant in a later genetic analysis, and the association was replicated in an independent cohort. Linkage disequilibrium might explain the correlated functional status among segregating V segments, but an unknown experimental factor could not be excluded. Because HLA typing was unavailable for some donors at each locus, only the typed subset was used in association tests. Most TCR sequences were observed very rarely across donors, whereas some public TCRs were present in many individuals. The study listed 170 or so TCR beta chains as associated with cytomegalovirus. Presence/absence analyses assumed roughly uniform sequencing depth across donors, an assumption that may not hold. Because counts were too low, approximately 15 rarely observed V segments, including chromosome 9 orphons, were excluded from the earlier analysis of roughly 580 of the donors. Several of the top co-occurrence clusters appeared to be linked to parvovirus B19, influenza, CMV and Epstein-Barr virus, according to a later analysis. A few of the identified cytomegalovirus-associated TCR beta chains were confirmed in vitro to be specific for cytomegalovirus antigens. In a later analysis, TCR association rates were found to vary across HLA loci, with the most associated TCRs seen for DRB1 alleles and the fewest for HLA-C alleles. In this cohort, only TCR beta chains were sequenced, and detectable features were limited by the absence of alpha or paired-chain data. Because the 87-base-pair reads could not distinguish some IMGT-functional V segments, including TRBV6-2 and TRBV6-3, those segments were excluded. According to the authors, the approach could potentially be generalized to other disease states and immunological phenotypes. In both the original and validation cohorts, the classifier was reported to diagnose cytomegalovirus status with high specificity and sensitivity. In an earlier analysis of 450 to 750 of the donors, most TCR beta V segments appeared in productive rearrangements about 87% or about 30% of the time, broadly matching IMGT annotations. For the cohort, immune exposure information was limited to CMV serostatus. A later analysis found that HLA-associated TCR beta chains were more clonally expanded and had lower generation probabilities than equally common non-associated chains.

The cohort consisted of approximately 690 healthy bone marrow donors. At the time of sampling, all cohort members were nominally healthy, though unrecorded immune exposures were likely present. The donor was CMV seronegative and was included in the group of 352 seronegative cohort members. A peripheral blood sample was provided by each donor, and peripheral blood mononuclear cells were used for TCR beta sequencing. The Qiagen DNeasy Blood Extraction Kit was used to extract genomic DNA from the blood cell samples. Its CDR3 holds 14 amino acids, cysteine through phenylalanine. Of the read, only the CDR3 DNA is kept; its 42 bases are in frame from base 1. Sequences MNHNY (CDR1) and SVGAGI (CDR2) are obtained from the germline V gene (reference sequence). At the junction V is shortened by 4 bases and J by 5 bases, with 13 bases in between. Library creation used the immunoSEQ multiplex PCR assay. A mixture of 60 forward primers for TCR Vbeta segments and 13 reverse primers for TCR Jbeta segments was used in the multiplex PCR. The CDR3 region of rearranged TCR beta genes was amplified from genomic DNA by a multiplex PCR assay. Amplified TCR beta libraries were sequenced as 87-base-pair reads on the Illumina HiSeq System. The paper's data handling went like this. A later analysis tallied 80 million to 95 million unique TCR beta chains across the approximately 670 repertoires, and approximately 11 million of those chains were shared by two or more donors. Raw reads were error-corrected and collapsed into unique sequences with a nearest-neighbor algorithm that merged closely related sequences to remove PCR and sequencing errors. V, D and J gene segments were assigned by aligning CDR3 sequences to IMGT reference sequences. For a sequence to be retained, at least a six-nucleotide match to both a V gene segment and a J gene segment was required. A rearrangement counted as productive if the CDR3 had no stop codons and remained in frame with V and J, and every other rearrangement counted as non-productive. Following IMGT convention, CDR3 was defined as the stretch from the second conserved V-encoded cysteine to the conserved J-encoded phenylalanine. Sequences without an unambiguous match to a single V gene segment were excluded from the earlier analysis of 450 to 750 of the donors. An earlier analysis of about 590 of the donors classified V segments as functional when productive rearrangements were above 56.7% and as segregating when the standard deviation between donors was above 5%. A statistical classification framework was developed to diagnose cytomegalovirus status using the catalog of TCR beta chain sequences. In a later analysis, TCR nucleotide sequences were compared against IMGT/GENE-DB human TR gene sequences so that V and J genes could be assigned. In a later analysis, CDR3 sequences and most-parsimonious VDJ recombination scenarios were assigned using the TCRdist pipeline. A later analysis defined each TCR beta chain by its CDR3 amino acid sequence plus V-gene family, and excluded reads lacking a unique V-gene family. To address suspected cross-contamination and a sequencing artifact, a later analysis removed 450 to 700 highly shared, low-generation-probability nucleotide sequences. A later analysis calculated a clonal expansion index for each public chain from normalized within-repertoire ranks of inferred template counts. In a later analysis, generation probabilities were computed with a VDJ recombination model fitted to out-of-frame rearrangements, and the resulting probabilities were checked against IGoR. In a later analysis, hypergeometric tests were used to score TCR-TCR, TCR-HLA and TCR-CMV co-occurrence, with a repertoire-size bias correction applied to TCR pairs. False discovery rates were estimated in a later analysis by permuting HLA or CMV assignments 20 times. In a later analysis, co-occurring TCRs were grouped using DBSCAN, with TCRdist sequence similarity added in when clustering inside HLA-allele-positive subsets. Co-occurrence clustering excluded repertoires with fewer than 30,000 or more than 120,000 public chains, plus five with anomalous nucleotide sharing. Imported from immuneACCESS, the table was reduced by TCRdb to in-frame sequences with V and J called. These copies leave out some clones; in studies compared against another copy, an unresolved V gene accounts for under half, and the cause of the remainder is not known. The V and J calls and clone size are taken from that table; D and trimming were inferred from the DNA. In this sample's table one finds approximately 190,000 clones. Almost 0.75% of the sample is taken by the ten largest.

In regard to this clone: The target of this receptor is not known.

The chain employs TRBV6-6 and TRBJ2-3; no D gene is confidently identified. The TCR was taken from a boy aged 5-17 years in good health and CMV-seronegative. Sequencing input: PBMCs. CDR3 protein: CASSSGSGGDTQYF. The DNA sequence is given as TGTGCCAGCAGTTCTGGATCGGGTGGAGATACGCAGTATTTT.